Described below is a single T cell receptor beta chain sequence and its context. The record originates from a study of blood T cell repertoires in COVID-19. Background on the study: Some COVID-19 samples were acute and others convalescent; all came from the United States, Italy and Spain. PBMCs, B-cell-depleted T cells, or T cells provided the cDNA or gDNA that made up the material.

The CDR3 sequence is 14 residues long. In germline, CDR1 is SGHDT, CDR2 YYEEEE. V was clipped by 4 bases and J by 2 bases; unmatched bases: 5. In the original analysis: The assay estimated nucleated cells by amplifying reference gene primers. Assay: immunoSEQ multiplex PCR; the TCRdb copy retains only in-frame clones and omits some. V and J calls plus clone size are reproduced from that table; the DNA served to infer D and trimming. The sample contains 45,000 to 65,000 clones, about 83% of which appear only once. The J gene is TRBJ2-7, the V gene TRBV5-6, with 8 nucleotides matching TRBD2. The TCR originated in a man in his forties or fifties with acute or convalescent COVID-19. The specimen was peripheral blood. In DNA form, the CDR3 reads TGTGCCAGCAGCCTTAGCGGGACTGCCTACGAGCAGTACTTC. It specifies CASSLSGTAYEQYF. The entire variable domain, with the rest obtained from reference TRBV5-6 and TRBJ2-7, is as follows: DAGVTQSPTHLIKTRGQQVTLRCSPKSGHDTVSWYQQALGQGPQFIFQYYEEEERQRGNFPDRFSGHQFPNYSSELNVNALLLGDSALYLCASSLSGTAYEQYFGPGTRLTVT.